This T cell receptor beta chain was identified in a study of blood T cell repertoires in COVID-19. As for the study in general: COVID-19 samples from acute and convalescent phases originated in the United States, Italy and Spain. Nucleic acid was either cDNA or gDNA, and it came from T cells, B-cell-depleted T cells, or PBMCs.

This clone came up a few times. Original analysis: Nucleated cell counts were estimated from reference gene primer amplification. Sequenced by immunoSEQ multiplex PCR; TCRdb stores in-frame clones only, minus some. That table gives V, J and clone size, and the DNA gave D and trimming. Seen here are just over 150,000 clones, 84% observed once, and the top ten hold 9% to 10%. With 3 bases removed from V and 7 bases from J, the gap between germline ends came to 18 bases. Germline V gives CDR1 SGHTA, CDR2 FQGNSA. The CDR3 length is 15 residues. This receptor was identified in a woman in her forties or fifties with acute or convalescent COVID-19. The rearrangement uses TRBV7-2 and TRBJ1-2; tentatively, D is TRBD1 (5 bases). Sample: peripheral blood. The CDR3 loop is CASSLRGGAVGGYTF. CDR3 sequence (DNA): TGTGCCAGCAGCTTGCGGGGAGGGGCGGTGGGTGGCTACACCTTC.